The 19 T cell receptor beta chains in this list originate from one sample, sequenced in a study of cytomegalovirus exposure and HLA in healthy donors. A multiplex PCR was run with 60 Vbeta primers and 13 Jbeta primers. TCRdb's table, derived via immunoSEQ multiplex PCR, lists solely in-frame clones and lacks some. The table shows 95,000 to 150,000 clones, with roughly four fifths occurring only once. The sample was PBMCs. These receptors originate from a woman in her forties or fifties in good health and CMV-seropositive.

The CDR3 region is CASSLRQVKSQYF. The CDR3 DNA sequence: TGTGCCAGCAGCTTGAGGCAGGTGAAGTCCCAGTACTTC. The chain employs TRBV5-6 and TRBJ2-5; no definite D call. Germline assignment: CDR1 SGHDT and CDR2 YYEEEE. The CDR3 sequence is 13 residues long. V lost 1 base, J lost 9 bases, and 13 bases lay in between.

The rearrangement links TRBV30 to TRBJ1-3; D possibly corresponds to TRBD1 (5 bases). V was cut by 4 bases and J by 1 base, with 8 bases left in between. Germline V lookup: CDR1 GTSNPN, CDR2 SVGIG (reference sequence). The CDR3 has 13 residues. CDR3 region: CAWTGSSGNTIYF. The CDR3 region has the DNA TGTGCCTGGACAGGGTCATCTGGAAACACCATATATTTT. Together with reference TRBV30 and TRBJ1-3, the CDR3 gives the full variable domain: SQTIHQWPATLVQPVGSPLSLECTVEGTSNPNLYWYRQAAGRGLQLLFYSVGIGQISSEVPQNLSASRPQDRQFILSSKKLLLSDSGFYLCAWTGSSGNTIYFGEGSWLTVV.

The V gene is TRBV9, the J gene TRBJ2-7; 7 bases match TRBD1. After removal of 2 bases from V and 0 bases from J, the junction contained 5 bases not matched to a gene. The germline V gene encodes CDR1 SGDLS and CDR2 YYNGEE. The CDR3 covers 15 residues. In nucleotides, the CDR3 is TGTGCCAGCAGCGTTGGGGGACAGATCTCCTACGAGCAGTACTTC. This codes for CASSVGGQISYEQYF.

V gene TRBV28 combines with J gene TRBJ2-3; 8 bases align to TRBD2. CDR1 MDHEN and CDR2 SYDVKM come from the germline V gene. The CDR3 runs to 14 residues. The ends lost 6 bases at V and 2 bases at J; junction bases unmatched: 4. CDR3: CASRSAGATDTQYF. The CDR3 bases are TGTGCCAGCAGATCAGCGGGAGCCACAGATACGCAGTATTTT.

V is TRBV30 and J is TRBJ2-1; 9 positions match TRBD2. This CDR3 has 14 residues. V trimming: 1 base; J trimming: 4 bases; junction bases outside the gene matches: 2. In germline, CDR1 is GTSNPN, CDR2 SVGIG (reference sequence). The CDR3 nucleotides are TGTGCCTGGAGTGGCCTAGCGGGGTACAATGAGCAGTTCTTC. Translation: CAWSGLAGYNEQFF.

The rearrangement links TRBV4-3 to TRBJ2-7, with 9 bases lining up with TRBD1. With V trimmed by 0 bases and J by 3 bases, 3 bases remained unmatched. The V gene's germline CDR1 is LGHNA and CDR2 YSLEER. The CDR3 has 15 amino acids. CDR3 nucleotides: TGCGCCAGCAGCCAAGAACAGGGGGCGCGCTACGAGCAGTACTTC. It yields the protein CASSQEQGARYEQYF.

This sequence joins TRBV2 and TRBJ1-3; D uncertain. The CDR3 sequence is 15 residues long. CDR1 is SNHLY, CDR2 FYNNEI, per germline. The V gene lost 3 bases and the J gene lost 2 bases, with 11 bases spanning the gap. This CDR3 reads CASSEREGTGNTIYF. Written as DNA, the CDR3 is TGTGCCAGCAGTGAGCGGGAAGGGACTGGAAACACCATATATTTT.

The chain carries TRBV5-1 and TRBJ2-3; 8 bases map to TRBD1. CDR3 length: 16 residues. V lost 3 bases and J lost 1; bases outside the gene matches: 7. In germline, CDR1 is SGHRS, CDR2 YFSETQ. As DNA, the CDR3 is TGCGCCAGCAGCTGGCAGGGGGCCCCCCGCACAGATACGCAGTATTTT. Its translation: CASSWQGAPRTDTQYF.

The J gene is TRBJ2-2, the V gene TRBV11-3; possible D gene TRBD1, 5 bases. This CDR3 is 14 amino acids long. The ends were cut back, 3 bases at V and 0 bases at J, with 5 bases in the middle. The germline gives CDR1 SGHNT, CDR2 YENEEA. DNA of the CDR3: TGTGCCAGCAGCTTGACAGCGAACACCGGGGAGCTGTTTTTT. Translated, it gives CASSLTANTGELFF.

The rearrangement joins TRBV27 to TRBJ2-7, with 8 bases aligning to TRBD1. Germline V gene data show CDR1 as MNHEY and CDR2 as SMNVEV (reference sequence). The trim removed 4 bases at V and 3 bases at J, leaving 8 bases unmatched. There are 15 residues in the CDR3. The CDR3 is CASSSGQGRDYEQYF. For the CDR3, the DNA is TGTGCCAGCAGTTCCGGACAGGGCAGAGACTACGAGCAGTACTTC.

Worth noting for this clone: At one end the junction does not follow the germline gene, possibly because of a read error. The chain recombines TRBV7-9 with TRBJ1-4; D remains unclear. Germline values: CDR1 SEHNR, CDR2 FQNEAQ (reference sequence). The CDR3 consists of 14 residues. The CDR3 sequence is CSSSLARLNEKLFF. The CDR3 DNA sequence: TGTTCCAGCAGCTTAGCACGACTTAATGAAAAACTGTTTTTT.

This chain connects TRBV19 to TRBJ2-5, with 9 bases aligning to TRBD1. J lost 4 bases, V lost 5 bases, and 8 bases had no gene match. Germline V gene lookup returns CDR1 LNHDA and CDR2 SQIVND (reference sequence). This CDR3 has 15 amino acids. This CDR3 reads CASSRMGQGSETQYF. The DNA of the CDR3 is TGTGCCAGTAGTCGAATGGGACAGGGCTCAGAGACCCAGTACTTC.

In this sample, this clone turned up once. The CDR3 is CASSPFDGSSGANVLTF. The CDR3 DNA reads as TGTGCCAGCTCACCATTCGACGGGTCCTCTGGGGCCAACGTCCTGACTTTC. The chain has TRBV18 and TRBJ2-6; the D is unclear. The CDR3 has 17 residues. V was clipped by 2 bases and J by 0 bases, with 11 bases between them. The germline CDR1 and CDR2 sequences are KGHSH and LQKENI.

DNA of the CDR3: TGTGCCAGCTCCCTGCGGGGGCGGGGAGACTATGGCTACACCTTC. This sequence encodes CASSLRGRGDYGYTF. The chain has TRBV18 and TRBJ1-2, with TRBD1 as a possible D gene (6 bases). Trimming pared 6 bases from V and 3 bases from J, leaving 17 bases between. The germline CDR1 and CDR2 sequences are KGHSH and LQKENI. This CDR3 comprises 15 residues.

This clone was recorded a few times. Written as DNA, the CDR3 is TGCAGCGGGGGCGAAGGGACTAGCGGGGGCGAGCAGTACTTC. Residues: CSGGEGTSGGEQYF. The chain uses TRBV29-1 and TRBJ2-7, with 14 bases identical to TRBD2. V lost 7 bases, J lost 6 bases, and 8 bases stayed unmatched. Per the germline V gene, CDR1 is SQVTM and CDR2 is ANQGSEA. This CDR3 has 14 residues.

The CDR3 nucleotides read TGTGCCAGCAGTTCTCCCTCGACAGGACCCTACGAGCAGTACTTC. Its translation is CASSSPSTGPYEQYF. V gene TRBV28 combines with J gene TRBJ2-7; TRBD1 might be the D (6 bases). Looked up from germline, CDR1 is MDHEN and CDR2 is SYDVKM. Trimming removed 4 bases at V and 2 bases at J, with 15 bases between. This CDR3 has 15 residues. Supplemented by reference TRBV28 and TRBJ2-7, the full variable domain reads DVKVTQSSRYLVKRTGEKVFLECVQDMDHENMFWYRQDPGLGLRLIYFSYDVKMKEKGDIPEGYSVSREKKERFSLILESASTNQTSMYLCASSSPSTGPYEQYFGPGTRLTVT.

CDR3 DNA: TGTGCCATCAGTGGGGCCGGACTAGCGGGGGCGGAGTTCTTC. As protein: CAISGAGLAGAEFF. This chain joins TRBV10-3 and TRBJ2-1; 13 nucleotides agree with TRBD2. From germline, CDR1 is ENHRY and CDR2 SYGVKD. Trimming removed 4 bases from V and 14 bases from J; junction bases left unmatched: 8. The CDR3 contains 14 residues.

About this clone: This sample also contains other DNA sequences that code for the same CDR3. This chain joins TRBV9 and TRBJ1-5; D is undetermined. Trimming pared 0 bases from V and 2 bases from J, leaving 6 bases between. Germline CDR1 reads SGDLS; CDR2 reads YYNGEE. This CDR3 spans 14 amino acids. Here the CDR3 reads CASSVDTGNQPQHF. CDR3 sequence (DNA): TGTGCCAGCAGCGTAGATACGGGCAATCAGCCCCAGCATTTT.

This clone was seen more than once but under ten times. The chain has TRBV18 and TRBJ1-6; 9 bases are shared with TRBD1. CDR1 and CDR2 from the germline V gene are KGHSH and LQKENI. The junction had 8 bases not matched to a gene; V was cut back by 3 bases and J by 14 bases. This CDR3 contains 14 residues. The CDR3 DNA is TGTGCCAGCTCACCCGGGACAGGGTTTAGGTCCCTCCACTTT. This codes for CASSPGTGFRSLHF.